This T cell receptor (beta chain) was sequenced during a study of cytomegalovirus exposure and HLA in healthy donors. Concerning this clone itself: What it binds is unknown.

The CDR3 consists of 12 residues. CDR1 SGHVS and CDR2 FQNEAQ come from the germline V gene. The V end was cut by 4 bases, the J end by 6 bases, with 8 bases between. Whole-study findings and limits: An ancestry cluster, one associated with Asian ancestry, reportedly showed fewer N-insertions than the approximately 650-donor mean in a later analysis. Most TCR sequences proved rare, with some public TCRs found in many donors. A missense DCLRE1C variant was associated with V- and J-gene trimming of TCR beta chains in a later analysis, and an independent cohort replicated the association.

PCR was performed using 60 Vbeta and 13 Jbeta primers. Profiled with immunoSEQ multiplex PCR; TCRdb holds only in-frame clones, not every one. The sample contains some 180,000 clones, approximately 9.5% of which appear only once. The receptor was isolated from a woman younger than 45 in good health and CMV-seropositive. The sequenced sample consisted of PBMCs. The rearrangement links TRBV7-8 to TRBJ2-3; D ambiguous. The CDR3 DNA reads TGTGCCAGCAGCTCCCTCAGTGATACGCAGTATTTT. This codes for CASSSLSDTQYF.